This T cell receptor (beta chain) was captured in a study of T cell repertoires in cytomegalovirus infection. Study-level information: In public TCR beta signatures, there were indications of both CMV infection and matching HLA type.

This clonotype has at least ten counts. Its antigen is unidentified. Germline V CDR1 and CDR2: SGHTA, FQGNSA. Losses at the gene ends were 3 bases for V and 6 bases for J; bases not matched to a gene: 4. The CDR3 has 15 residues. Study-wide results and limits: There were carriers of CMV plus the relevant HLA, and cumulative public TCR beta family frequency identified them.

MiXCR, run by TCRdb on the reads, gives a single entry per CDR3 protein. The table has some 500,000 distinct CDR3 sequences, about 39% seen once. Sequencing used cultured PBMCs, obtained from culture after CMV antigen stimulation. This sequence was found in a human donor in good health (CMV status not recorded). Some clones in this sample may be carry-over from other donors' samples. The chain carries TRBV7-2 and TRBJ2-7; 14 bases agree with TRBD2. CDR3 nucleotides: TGTGCCAGCAGCTTGATCGGGACTAGCGGGAGCGAGCAGTACTTC. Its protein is CASSLIGTSGSEQYF. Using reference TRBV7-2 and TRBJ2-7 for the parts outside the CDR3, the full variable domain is GAGVSQSPSNKVTEKGKDVELRCDPISGHTALYWYRQSLGQGLEFLIYFQGNSAPDKSGLPSDRFSAERTGGSVSTLTIQRTQQEDSAVYLCASSLIGTSGSEQYFGPGTRLTVT.